These 9 T cell receptor beta chains were all obtained from the same sample, sequenced in a study of shared T cell receptors in the human thymus. This table comes from immunoSEQ multiplex PCR, and its TCRdb copy is limited to in-frame clones, with some not included. The repertoire consists of about 540,000 clones, with approximately 80% occurring once and the leading ten covering 0.013%. These data were also filed under a second study, of human thymus T cells.

The sample comprised thymocytes. These receptors were taken from a boy under two years old with a congenital heart defect.

This chain uses TRBV7-9 with TRBJ1-5, with D hard to call. Germline V lookup: CDR1 SEHNR, CDR2 FQNEAQ (reference sequence). V lost 4 bases to trimming and J lost 1 base, with 8 bases between them. The CDR3 has 14 residues. The CDR3 sequence is CASSSLSSNQPQHF. In DNA, the CDR3 is TGTGCCAGCAGCTCTCTGTCGAGCAATCAGCCCCAGCATTTT.

The chain links TRBV4-3 to TRBJ2-7; D possibly corresponds to TRBD2 (5 bases). This CDR3 is 16 amino acids long. V was trimmed by 4 bases and J by 5 bases, leaving 21 bases between them. CDR1 is LGHNA, CDR2 YSLEER, per germline. The CDR3 loop is CASSPSRGEFPHEQYF. The CDR3 region has the DNA TGCGCCAGCAGCCCGTCCCGGGGTGAGTTTCCCCACGAGCAGTACTTC.

The genes are TRBV25-1 and TRBJ2-1; a possible D gene is TRBD1 (6 bases). Germline V lookup: CDR1 MGHDK, CDR2 SYGVNS. Deletions cut 3 bases from V and 9 bases from J, with 24 bases between. The CDR3 spans 17 residues. The CDR3 here is CASSEPPKPSVGGEQFF. The CDR3 nucleotides read TGTGCCAGCAGTGAGCCCCCAAAGCCCTCGGTAGGGGGTGAGCAGTTCTTC.

This chain links TRBV4-1 with TRBJ2-7; TRBD2 aligns across 9 bases. CDR1 and CDR2 (germline): MGHRA, YSYEKL. V shed 2 bases, J shed 6 bases, and the junction held 8 bases outside the gene matches. This CDR3 has 15 residues. The CDR3 loop reads CASSQCFGLACEQYF. CDR3 DNA: TGCGCCAGCAGCCAATGTTTCGGACTAGCGTGCGAGCAGTACTTC.

The rearrangement uses TRBV5-5 and TRBJ2-7, with D hard to call. V dropped 0 bases and J dropped 0 bases, with 13 bases sitting between them. Germline values: CDR1 SGHKS, CDR2 YYEKEE (reference sequence). The CDR3 is 16 residues long. CDR3 coding DNA: TGTGCCAGCAGCTTGGGGAGTGCTTTCCTCTCCTACGAGCAGTACTTC. Protein: CASSLGSAFLSYEQYF.

The chain uses TRBV27 and TRBJ2-7; 9 nucleotides line up with TRBD2. Germline V gene data show CDR1 as MNHEY and CDR2 as SMNVEV (reference sequence). The ends lost 3 bases at V and 6 bases at J; junction bases unmatched: 12. There are 16 residues in the CDR3. CDR3 coding DNA: TGTGCCAGCAGTTTTGGGCGGGAGGGCTACCCCTCCGAGCAGTACTTC. Translated: CASSFGREGYPSEQYF.

The chain uses TRBV4-3 and TRBJ2-3; 11 bases are a match to TRBD2. V lost 4 bases and J lost 3; bases outside the gene matches: 6. CDR3 size: 16 residues. Germline CDR1 is LGHNA and CDR2 is YSLEER. CDR3 protein: CASSPRLAGPTDTQYF. In nucleotides, the CDR3 is TGCGCCAGCAGCCCCCGACTAGCGGGACCTACAGATACGCAGTATTTT.

The J gene is TRBJ2-5, the V gene TRBV19; the D gene is possibly TRBD2 (7 bases). Deletions cut 1 base from V and 1 base from J, with 16 bases between. Germline V gene lookup returns CDR1 LNHDA and CDR2 SQIVND (reference sequence). The CDR3 is made up of 17 amino acids. CDR3 nucleotides: TGTGCCAGTAGTATAGTGAGGGGGGGGACCGGCCAAGAGACCCAGTACTTC. It is translated as CASSIVRGGTGQETQYF.

CDR3 loop: CASSLSWTSGRILNEQFF. In DNA, the CDR3 is TGTGCCAGCAGTTTATCCTGGACTAGCGGGAGAATCCTCAATGAGCAGTTCTTC. The chain links TRBV28 to TRBJ2-1, with 13 bases aligning to TRBD2. The CDR3 sequence is 18 residues long. V shed 1 base and J 6 bases; nucleotides not matched to a gene: 9. Germline-derived CDR1 and CDR2 are MDHEN and SYDVKM.